Described below is a single TCR beta chain sequence and its context. V gave up 3 bases and J gave up 9 bases; unmatched junction bases: 4. The germline V gene has CDR1 SGHRS and CDR2 YFSETQ. The CDR3 loop spans 13 amino acids. These data belong to a study of T cell changes during pregnancy in multiple sclerosis. This table comes from immunoSEQ multiplex PCR, and its TCRdb copy is limited to in-frame clones, with some not included. This sample has over 55,000 clones, with roughly 90% found just once. The rearrangement uses TRBV5-1 and TRBJ2-1; TRBD1 agrees at 9 bases. The sequence was collected from a female donor with multiple sclerosis, enrolled in a pregnancy study. Sequenced here: peripheral blood, sampled in the first trimester of pregnancy. This chain's CDR3 is CASSWDRAGEQFF. The CDR3 nucleotides read TGCGCCAGCAGCTGGGACAGGGCGGGTGAGCAGTTCTTC.